The clone carrying this T cell receptor (beta chain) was recorded many times. TCRdb reprocessed the 5' RACE reads via MiXCR and lists one record per CDR3 protein. The sample has roughly 240,000 distinct CDR3 sequences, roughly 6.8% seen once; the top ten hold approximately 1.1%. This specimen belongs to a study of T cells after yellow fever vaccination. The germline V gene encodes CDR1 MDHEN and CDR2 SYDVKM. The V and J ends lost 5 bases and 7 bases, in that order; junction bases with no gene match: 13. The CDR3 loop spans 17 amino acids. Sample: CD4+ T cells sorted from PBMCs, taken on the day of the yellow fever booster vaccination. The rearrangement uses TRBV28 and TRBJ2-7; 14 bases align to TRBD2. The source of this sequence is a man under 40 who received the YFV17D yellow fever vaccine. CDR3: CASSPPLGTSGSYEQYF. CDR3 coding DNA: TGTGCCAGCAGTCCACCCCTAGGGACTAGCGGGAGCTATGAGCAGTACTTC.